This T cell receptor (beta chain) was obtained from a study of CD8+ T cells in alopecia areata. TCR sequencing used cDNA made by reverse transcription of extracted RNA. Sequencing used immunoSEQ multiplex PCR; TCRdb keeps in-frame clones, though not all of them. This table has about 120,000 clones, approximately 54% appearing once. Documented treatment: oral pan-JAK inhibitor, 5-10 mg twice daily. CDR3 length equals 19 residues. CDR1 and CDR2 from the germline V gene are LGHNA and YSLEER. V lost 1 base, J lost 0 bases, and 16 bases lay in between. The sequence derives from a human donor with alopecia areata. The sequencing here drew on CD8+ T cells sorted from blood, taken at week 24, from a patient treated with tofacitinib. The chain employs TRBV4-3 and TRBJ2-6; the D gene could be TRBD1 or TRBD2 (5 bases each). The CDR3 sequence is CASSQVLGQGSSGANVLTF. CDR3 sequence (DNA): TGCGCCAGCAGCCAAGTCCTCGGACAAGGGAGCTCTGGGGCCAACGTCCTGACTTTC.